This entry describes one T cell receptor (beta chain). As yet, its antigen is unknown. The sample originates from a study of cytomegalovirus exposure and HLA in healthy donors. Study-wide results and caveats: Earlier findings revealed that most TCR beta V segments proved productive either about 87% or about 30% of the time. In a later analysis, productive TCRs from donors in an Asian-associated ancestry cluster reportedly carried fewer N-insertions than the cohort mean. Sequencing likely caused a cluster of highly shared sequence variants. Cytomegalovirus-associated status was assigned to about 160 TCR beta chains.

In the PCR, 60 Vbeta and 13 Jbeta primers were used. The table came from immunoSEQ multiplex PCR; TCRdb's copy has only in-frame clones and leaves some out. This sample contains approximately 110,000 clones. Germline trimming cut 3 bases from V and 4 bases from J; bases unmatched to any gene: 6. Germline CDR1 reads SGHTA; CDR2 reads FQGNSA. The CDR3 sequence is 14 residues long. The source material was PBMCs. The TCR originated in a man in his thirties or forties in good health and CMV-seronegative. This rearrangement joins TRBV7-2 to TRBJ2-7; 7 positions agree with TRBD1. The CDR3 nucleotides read TGTGCCAGCAGCTTGGGGTCAGGGGGTTACGAGCAGTACTTC. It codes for CASSLGSGGYEQYF.